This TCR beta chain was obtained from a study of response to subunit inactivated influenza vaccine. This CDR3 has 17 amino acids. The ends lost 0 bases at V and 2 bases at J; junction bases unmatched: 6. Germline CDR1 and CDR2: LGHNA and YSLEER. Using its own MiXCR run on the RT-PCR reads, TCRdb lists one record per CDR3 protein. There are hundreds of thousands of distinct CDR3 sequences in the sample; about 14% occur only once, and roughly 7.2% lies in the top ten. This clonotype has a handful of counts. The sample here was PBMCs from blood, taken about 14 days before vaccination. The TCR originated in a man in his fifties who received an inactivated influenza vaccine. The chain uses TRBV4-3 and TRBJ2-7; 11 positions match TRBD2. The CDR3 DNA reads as TGCGCCAGCAGCCAAGATATCGGGACTAGCGGAACCTACGAGCAGTACTTC. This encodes CASSQDIGTSGTYEQYF.